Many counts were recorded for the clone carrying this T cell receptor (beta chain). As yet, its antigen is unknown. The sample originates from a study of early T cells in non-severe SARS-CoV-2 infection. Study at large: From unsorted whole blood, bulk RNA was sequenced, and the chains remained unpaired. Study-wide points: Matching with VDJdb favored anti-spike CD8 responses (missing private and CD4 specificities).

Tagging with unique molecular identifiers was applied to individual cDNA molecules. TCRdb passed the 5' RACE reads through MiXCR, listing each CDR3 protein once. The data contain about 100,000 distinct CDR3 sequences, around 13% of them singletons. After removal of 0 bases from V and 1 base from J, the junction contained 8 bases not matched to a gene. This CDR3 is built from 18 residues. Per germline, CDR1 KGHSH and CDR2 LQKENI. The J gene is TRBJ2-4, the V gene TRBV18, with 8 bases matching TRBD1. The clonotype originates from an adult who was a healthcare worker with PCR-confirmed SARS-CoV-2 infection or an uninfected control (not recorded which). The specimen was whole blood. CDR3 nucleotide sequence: TGTGCCAGCTCACCACCTCCAGAGGACAGGGATGCCAAAAACATTCAGTACTTC. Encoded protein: CASSPPPEDRDAKNIQYF.